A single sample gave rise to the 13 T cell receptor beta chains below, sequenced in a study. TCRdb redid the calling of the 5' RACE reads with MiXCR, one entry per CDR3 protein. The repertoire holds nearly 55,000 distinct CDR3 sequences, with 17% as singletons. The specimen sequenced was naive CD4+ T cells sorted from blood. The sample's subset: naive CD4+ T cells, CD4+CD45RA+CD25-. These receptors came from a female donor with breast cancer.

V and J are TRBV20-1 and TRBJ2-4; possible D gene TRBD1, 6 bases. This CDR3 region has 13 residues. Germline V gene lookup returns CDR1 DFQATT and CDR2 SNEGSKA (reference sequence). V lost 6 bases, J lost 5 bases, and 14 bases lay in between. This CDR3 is CSAGRQEENIQYF. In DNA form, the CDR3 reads TGCAGTGCGGGAAGACAGGAGGAAAACATTCAGTACTTC.

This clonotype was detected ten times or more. The CDR3 DNA follows: TGTGCCAGCAGCTTGATGGTGACAGGGCGGGAAAAACTGTTTTTT. It yields the protein CASSLMVTGREKLFF. The chain uses TRBV7-2 and TRBJ1-4, with 7 bases aligning to TRBD1. This CDR3 region has 15 residues. Germline V gene lookup returns CDR1 SGHTA and CDR2 FQGNSA. V shed 3 bases and J 8 bases; nucleotides not matched to a gene: 9.

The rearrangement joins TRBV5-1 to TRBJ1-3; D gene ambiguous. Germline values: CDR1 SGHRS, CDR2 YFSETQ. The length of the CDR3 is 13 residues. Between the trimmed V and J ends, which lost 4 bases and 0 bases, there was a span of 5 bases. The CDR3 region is CASSRDSGNTIYF. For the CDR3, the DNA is TGCGCCAGCAGCAGGGACTCTGGAAACACCATATATTTT.

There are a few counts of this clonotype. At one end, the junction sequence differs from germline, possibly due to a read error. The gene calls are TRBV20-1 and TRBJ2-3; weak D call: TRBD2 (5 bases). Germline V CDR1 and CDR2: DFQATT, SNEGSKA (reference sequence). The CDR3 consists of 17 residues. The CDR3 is CGARDHPRDSNTDTQYF. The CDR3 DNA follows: TGCGGTGCTAGAGACCACCCCCGGGATTCTAACACAGATACGCAGTATTTT.

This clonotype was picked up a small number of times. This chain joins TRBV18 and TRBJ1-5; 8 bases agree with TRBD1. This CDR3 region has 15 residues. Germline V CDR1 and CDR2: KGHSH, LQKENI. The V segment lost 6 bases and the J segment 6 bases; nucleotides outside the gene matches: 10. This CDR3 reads CASSPGQGKVQPQHF. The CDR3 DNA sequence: TGTGCCAGCTCCCCAGGACAGGGAAAGGTTCAGCCCCAGCATTTT. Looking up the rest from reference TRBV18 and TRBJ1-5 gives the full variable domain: NAGVMQNPRHLVRRRGQEARLRCSPMKGHSHVYWYRQLPEEGLKFMVYLQKENIIDESGMPKERFSAEFPKEGPSILRIQQVVRGDSAAYFCASSPGQGKVQPQHFGDGTRLSIL.

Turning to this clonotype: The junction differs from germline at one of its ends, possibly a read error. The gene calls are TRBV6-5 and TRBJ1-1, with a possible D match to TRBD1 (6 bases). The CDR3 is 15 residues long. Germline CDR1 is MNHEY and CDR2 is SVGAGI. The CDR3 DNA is TGTGCCAGCAGTTACGCCGGACAGATGAACACTGAAGCTTTCTTC. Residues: CASSYAGQMNTEAFF.

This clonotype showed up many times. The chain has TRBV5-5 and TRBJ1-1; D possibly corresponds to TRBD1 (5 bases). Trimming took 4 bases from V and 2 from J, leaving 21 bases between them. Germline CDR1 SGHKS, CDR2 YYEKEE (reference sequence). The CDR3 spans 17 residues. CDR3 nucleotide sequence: TGTGCCAGCAGCGCCATGGGGGGTGCTACTGTAAACACTGAAGCTTTCTTT. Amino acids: CASSAMGGATVNTEAFF.

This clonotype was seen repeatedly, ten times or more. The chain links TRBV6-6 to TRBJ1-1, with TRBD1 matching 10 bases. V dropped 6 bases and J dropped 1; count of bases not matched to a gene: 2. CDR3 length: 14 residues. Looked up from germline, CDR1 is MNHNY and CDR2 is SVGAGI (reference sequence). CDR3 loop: CASSWDRGNTEAFF. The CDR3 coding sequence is TGTGCCAGCAGCTGGGACAGGGGGAACACTGAAGCTTTCTTT.

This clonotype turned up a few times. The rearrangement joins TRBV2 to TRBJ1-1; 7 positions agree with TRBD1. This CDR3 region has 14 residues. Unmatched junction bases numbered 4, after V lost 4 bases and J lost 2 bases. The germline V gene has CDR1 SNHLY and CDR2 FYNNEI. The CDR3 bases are TGTGCCAGCAGTGGGGACAGATCCAACACTGAAGCTTTCTTT. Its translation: CASSGDRSNTEAFF.

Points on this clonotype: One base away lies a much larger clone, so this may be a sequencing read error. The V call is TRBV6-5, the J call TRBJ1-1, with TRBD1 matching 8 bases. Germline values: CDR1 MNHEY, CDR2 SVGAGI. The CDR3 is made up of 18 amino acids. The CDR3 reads CASRYYDRGWPPWPEAFF. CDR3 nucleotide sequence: TGTGCCAGCAGGTACTATGACAGGGGATGGCCGCCTTGGCCTGAAGCTTTCTTT.

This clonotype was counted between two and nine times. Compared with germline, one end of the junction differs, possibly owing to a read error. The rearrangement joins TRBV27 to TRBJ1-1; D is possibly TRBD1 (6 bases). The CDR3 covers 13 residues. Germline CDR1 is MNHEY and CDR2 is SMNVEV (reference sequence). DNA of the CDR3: TGTGCCGGCAGGGGACTCCCGAACACTGAAGCTTTCTTT. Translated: CAGRGLPNTEAFF.

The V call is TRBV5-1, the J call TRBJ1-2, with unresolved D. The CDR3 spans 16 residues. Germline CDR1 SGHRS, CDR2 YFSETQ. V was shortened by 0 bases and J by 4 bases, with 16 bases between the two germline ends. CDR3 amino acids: CASSLGNLGPLYGYTF. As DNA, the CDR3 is TGCGCCAGCAGCTTGGGCAACCTAGGGCCCCTCTATGGCTACACCTTC.

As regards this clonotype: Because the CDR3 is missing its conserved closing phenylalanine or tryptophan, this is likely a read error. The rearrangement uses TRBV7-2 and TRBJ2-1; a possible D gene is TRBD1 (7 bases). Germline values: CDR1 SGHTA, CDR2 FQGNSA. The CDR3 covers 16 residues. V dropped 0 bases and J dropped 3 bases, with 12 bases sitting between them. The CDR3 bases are TGTGCCAGCAGCTTAGCGGGGCGGGACAGCTACAATGAGCAGTTCATC. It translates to CASSLAGRDSYNEQFI.